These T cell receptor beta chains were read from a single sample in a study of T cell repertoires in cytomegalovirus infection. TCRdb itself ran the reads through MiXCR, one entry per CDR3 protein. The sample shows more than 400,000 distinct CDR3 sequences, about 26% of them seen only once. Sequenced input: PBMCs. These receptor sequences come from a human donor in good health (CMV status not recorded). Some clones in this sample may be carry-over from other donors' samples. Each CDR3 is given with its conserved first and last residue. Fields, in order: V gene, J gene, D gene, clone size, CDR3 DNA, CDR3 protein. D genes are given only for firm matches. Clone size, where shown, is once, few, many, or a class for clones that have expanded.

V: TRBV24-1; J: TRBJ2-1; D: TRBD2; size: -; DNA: TGTGCCACCAGTGATTACGGGACTAGCGGTTACAATGAGCAGTTCTTC; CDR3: CATSDYGTSGYNEQFF
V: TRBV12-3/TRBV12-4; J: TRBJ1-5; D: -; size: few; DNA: TGTGCCAGCAGTTTGGAGTTCAATCAGCCCCAGCATTTT; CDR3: CASSLEFNQPQHF
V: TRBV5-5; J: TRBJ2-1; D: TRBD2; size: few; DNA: TGTGCCAGCGGGACTAGCGGGAGTTGGGGCAATCACGGTGAGCAGTTCTTC; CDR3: CASGTSGSWGNHGEQFF
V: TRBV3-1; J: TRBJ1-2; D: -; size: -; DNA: TGTGCCAGCAGCCAAGTCTCCAGACTTAGCTATGGCTACACCTTC; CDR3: CASSQVSRLSYGYTF
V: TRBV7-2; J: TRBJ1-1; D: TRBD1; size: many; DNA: TGTGCCAGCAGCCCTCATGGGACAGGAGGGAACACTGAAGCTTTCTTT; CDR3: CASSPHGTGGNTEAFF
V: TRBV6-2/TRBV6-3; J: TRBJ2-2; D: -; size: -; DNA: TGTGCCAGCAGTGCCCTCCTCAACACCGGGGAGCTGTTTTTT; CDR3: CASSALLNTGELFF
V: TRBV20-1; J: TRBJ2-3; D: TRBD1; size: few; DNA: TGCAGTGCTGATCAGGGGGCACTAGGTCCGCAGTATTTT; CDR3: CSADQGALGPQYF
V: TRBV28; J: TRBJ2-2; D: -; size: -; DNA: TGTGCCAGCAGTTTCGGTCCAGATCGGGGCACCGGGGAGCTGTTTTTT; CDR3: CASSFGPDRGTGELFF
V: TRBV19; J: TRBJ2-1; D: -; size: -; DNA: TGTGCCAGTAGTATGGCCTGGCAGGGCAATGAGCAGTTCTTC; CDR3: CASSMAWQGNEQFF
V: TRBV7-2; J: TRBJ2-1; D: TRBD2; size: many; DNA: TGTGCCAGCAGCTTAGGGTGGGGAGCTAGCGGGAGTTACAATGAGCAGTTCTTC; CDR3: CASSLGWGASGSYNEQFF
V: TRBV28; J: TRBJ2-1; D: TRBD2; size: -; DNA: TGTGCCAGCAGTTCCAGCGGGGGACCAAGGAATGAGCAGTTCTTC; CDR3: CASSSSGGPRNEQFF
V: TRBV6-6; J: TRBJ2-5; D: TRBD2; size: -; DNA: TGTGCCAGCAGTTACTCGACGAGCGGGAGAGGAGAGACCCAGTACTTC; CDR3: CASSYSTSGRGETQYF
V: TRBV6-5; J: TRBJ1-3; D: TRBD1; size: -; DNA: TGTGCCAGCAGTTATCAGGGGGCATCTGGAAACACCATATATTTT; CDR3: CASSYQGASGNTIYF
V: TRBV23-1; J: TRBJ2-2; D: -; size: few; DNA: TGCGCCAGCAGTATTCCAGCGACAAGAAACACCGGGGAGCTGTTTTTT; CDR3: CASSIPATRNTGELFF
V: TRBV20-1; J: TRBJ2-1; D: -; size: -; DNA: TGCAGTGCTAGAGAGGGGGCCTACAATGAGCAGTTCTTC; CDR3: CSAREGAYNEQFF
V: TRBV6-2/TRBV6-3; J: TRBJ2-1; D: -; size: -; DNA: TGTGCCAGCAGTTACTCTCCGGTTAATGAGCAGTTCTTC; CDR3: CASSYSPVNEQFF
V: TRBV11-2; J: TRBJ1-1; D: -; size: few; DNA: TGTGCCAGCAGCCCCACCGGAGGACACAGGAACACTGAAGCTTTCTTT; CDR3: CASSPTGGHRNTEAFF
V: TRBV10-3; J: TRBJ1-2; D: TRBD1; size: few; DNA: TGTGCCAAGTCGACAGGGCCAAACTATGGCTACACCTTC; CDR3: CAKSTGPNYGYTF
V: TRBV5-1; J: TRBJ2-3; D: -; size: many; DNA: TGCGCCAGCAGCTTGCAAGAGGGCACAGATACGCAGTATTTT; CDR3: CASSLQEGTDTQYF
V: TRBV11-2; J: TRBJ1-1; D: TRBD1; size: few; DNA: TGTGCCAGCAGCACCCCGTTTCGGGACAGGGGTAGGGACACTGAAGCTTTCTTT; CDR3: CASSTPFRDRGRDTEAFF
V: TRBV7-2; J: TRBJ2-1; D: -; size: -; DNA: TGTGCCAGCAGCTTAGAGCCCTCTGGTCTCCGCTCCTACAATGAGCAGTTCTTC; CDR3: CASSLEPSGLRSYNEQFF
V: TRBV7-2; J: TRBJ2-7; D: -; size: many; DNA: TGTGCCAGCAGCCTGAACAGGTACGAGCAGTACTTC; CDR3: CASSLNRYEQYF
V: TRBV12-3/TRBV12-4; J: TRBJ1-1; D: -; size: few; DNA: TGTGCCAGCAGTTTAATGGGCAGGGGTAGATCGGAAGCTTTCTTT; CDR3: CASSLMGRGRSEAFF
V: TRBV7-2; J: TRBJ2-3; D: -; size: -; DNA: TGTGCCAGCAGCTCGATAATCACAGATGCGCAGTATTTT; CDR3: CASSSIITDAQYF
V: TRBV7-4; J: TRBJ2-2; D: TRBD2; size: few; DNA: TGTGCCAGCAGCTTCTTTGCGGGAGGGCCCACCGGGGAGCTGTTTTTT; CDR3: CASSFFAGGPTGELFF
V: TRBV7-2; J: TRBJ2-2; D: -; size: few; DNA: TGTGCCAGCAGCTTAGCCCTAACAGCCGGGGAGCTGTTTTTT; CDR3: CASSLALTAGELFF
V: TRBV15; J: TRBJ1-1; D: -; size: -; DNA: TGTGCCACCAGCGGAGGCAGGGGGAACACTGAAGCTTTCTTT; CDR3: CATSGGRGNTEAFF
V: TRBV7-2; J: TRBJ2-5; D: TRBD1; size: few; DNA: TGTGCCAGCAGCGCACCCGGGACAGGGGTGGAGACCCAGTACTTC; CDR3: CASSAPGTGVETQYF
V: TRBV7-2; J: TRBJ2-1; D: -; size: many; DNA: TGTGCCAGCAGCGCAGTACCGGACAATGAGCAGTTCTTC; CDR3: CASSAVPDNEQFF
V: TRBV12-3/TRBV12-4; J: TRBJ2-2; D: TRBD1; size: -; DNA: TGTGCCAGCAGGACAGGGCGTGGGTCCGCGAACACCGGGGAGCTGTTTTTT; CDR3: CASRTGRGSANTGELFF
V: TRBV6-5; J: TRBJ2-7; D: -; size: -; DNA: TGTGCCAGCAGTTACGGGGGGAGGAGGGGATCCTACGAGCAGTACTTC; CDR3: CASSYGGRRGSYEQYF
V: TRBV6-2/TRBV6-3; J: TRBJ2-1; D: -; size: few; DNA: TGTGCCACTGCAATGGAGTTAGTTTTGTCATACAATGAGCAGTTCTTC; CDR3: CATAMELVLSYNEQFF
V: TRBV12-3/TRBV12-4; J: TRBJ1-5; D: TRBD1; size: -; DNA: TGTGCCAGCAGTCACCAGACAGGGCGTGGCAATCAGCCCCAGCATTTT; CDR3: CASSHQTGRGNQPQHF
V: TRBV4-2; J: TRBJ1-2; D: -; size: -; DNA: TGTGCCAGCAGCCAAGATATCGTTTCGGCCTACTATGGCTACACCTTC; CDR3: CASSQDIVSAYYGYTF
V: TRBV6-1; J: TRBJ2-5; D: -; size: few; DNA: TGTGCCAGCAGTGCGGGATTAGTGATCGAGACCCAGTACTTC; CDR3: CASSAGLVIETQYF